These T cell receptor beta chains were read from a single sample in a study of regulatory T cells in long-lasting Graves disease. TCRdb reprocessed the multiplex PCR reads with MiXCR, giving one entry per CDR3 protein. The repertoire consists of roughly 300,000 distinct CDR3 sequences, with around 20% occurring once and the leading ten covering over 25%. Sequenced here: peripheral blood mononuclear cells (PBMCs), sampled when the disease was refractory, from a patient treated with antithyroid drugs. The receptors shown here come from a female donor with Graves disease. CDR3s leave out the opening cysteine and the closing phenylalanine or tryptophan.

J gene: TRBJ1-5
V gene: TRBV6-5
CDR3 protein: ASSYSGGRQPQH

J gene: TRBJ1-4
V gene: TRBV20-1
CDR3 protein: SVPDRASEKLF

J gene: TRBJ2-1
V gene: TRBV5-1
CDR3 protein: ASSLEGQGINEQF

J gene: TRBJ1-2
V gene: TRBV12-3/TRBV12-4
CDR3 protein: ASSFSWGAGGGYT

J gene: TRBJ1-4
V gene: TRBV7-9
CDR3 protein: ASSPGSRGGEKLF

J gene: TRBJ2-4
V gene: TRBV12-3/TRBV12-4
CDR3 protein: ASSLRPGLQNIQY

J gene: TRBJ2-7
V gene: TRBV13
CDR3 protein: ASSSSRVGEQY

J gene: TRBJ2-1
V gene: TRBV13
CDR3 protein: ASSSLAGDPYNEQF

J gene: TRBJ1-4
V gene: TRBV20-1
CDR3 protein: SATKPGTTNEKLF

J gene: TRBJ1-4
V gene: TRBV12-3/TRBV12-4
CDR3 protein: ASTLWGTNEKLF

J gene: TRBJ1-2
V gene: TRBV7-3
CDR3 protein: ASRPAGGPAGYGYT

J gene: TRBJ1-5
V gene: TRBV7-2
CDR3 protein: ASSLGLSTGNQPQH

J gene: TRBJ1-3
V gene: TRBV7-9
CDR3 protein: ASSLAEMSRNTIY

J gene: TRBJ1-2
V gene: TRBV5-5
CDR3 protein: ASSLVGRADGYT

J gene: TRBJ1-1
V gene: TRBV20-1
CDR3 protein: SARDSRWNTEAF

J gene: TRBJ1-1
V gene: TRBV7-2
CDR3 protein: ASSPWWNTEAF

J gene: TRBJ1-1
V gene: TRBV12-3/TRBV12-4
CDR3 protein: ASSMGQLSAEAF

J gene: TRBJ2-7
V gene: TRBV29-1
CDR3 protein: SVALLGGKGEQY

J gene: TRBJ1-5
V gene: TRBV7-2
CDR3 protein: ASSLEGVGQPQH

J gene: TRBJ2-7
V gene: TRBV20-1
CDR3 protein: SARVNSYEQY

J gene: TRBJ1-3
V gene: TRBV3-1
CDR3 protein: ASSQGAGGNTIY

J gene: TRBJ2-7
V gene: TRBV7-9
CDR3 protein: ASSPKGEGTRQY

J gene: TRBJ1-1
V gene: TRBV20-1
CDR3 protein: SARLRWGTEAF

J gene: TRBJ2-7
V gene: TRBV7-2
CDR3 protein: ASSLVPHRQRGAEQY

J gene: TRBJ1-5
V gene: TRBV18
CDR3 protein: ASSPGDDQPQH

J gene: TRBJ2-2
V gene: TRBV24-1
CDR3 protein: ATSKPGLAGAVPGELF

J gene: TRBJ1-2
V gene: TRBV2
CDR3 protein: ASRVDSGRILYT

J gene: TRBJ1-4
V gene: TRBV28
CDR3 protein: ASSLSQGLAEKLF

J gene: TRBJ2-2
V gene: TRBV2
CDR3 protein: ASVPGSITGELF

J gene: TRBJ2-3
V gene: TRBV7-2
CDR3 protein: ASSPRRDTDTQY

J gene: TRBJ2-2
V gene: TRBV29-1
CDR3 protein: SAKLGNTGELF

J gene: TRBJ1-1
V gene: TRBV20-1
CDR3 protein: SASENTEAF

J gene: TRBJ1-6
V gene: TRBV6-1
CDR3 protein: ASSSCRGLNSPLH

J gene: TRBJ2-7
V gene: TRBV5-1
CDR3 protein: ASSLGGDPYEQY

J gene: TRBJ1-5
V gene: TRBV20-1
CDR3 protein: SANRPFSREKH

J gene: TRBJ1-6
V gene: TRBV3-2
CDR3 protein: ASSQRGQAKADSPLH

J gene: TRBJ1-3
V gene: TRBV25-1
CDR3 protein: ASSGTSRGLFLTGNTIY

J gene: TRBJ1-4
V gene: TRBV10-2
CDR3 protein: ASSESRWGEKLF

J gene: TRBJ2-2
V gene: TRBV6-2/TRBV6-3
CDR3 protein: ASSFSLPGELF

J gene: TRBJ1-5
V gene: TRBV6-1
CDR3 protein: ASRPSTLGNQPQH

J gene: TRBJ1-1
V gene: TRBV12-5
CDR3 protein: ASGLGLGGLGNTEAF

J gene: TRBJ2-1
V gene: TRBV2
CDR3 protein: ASSYYAGGIHEQF

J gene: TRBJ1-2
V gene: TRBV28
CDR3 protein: ASSFMGGGYGYT

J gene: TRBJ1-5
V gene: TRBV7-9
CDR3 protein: ASSKVGEPQH